This TCR beta chain originates from a study of T cells in Graves' hyperthyroidism and ophthalmopathy. Germline CDR1 and CDR2: MDHEN and SYDVKM. This CDR3 is 16 amino acids long. Unmatched junction bases numbered 11, after V lost 6 bases and J lost 5 bases. Participants, patients aged 18 to 65, had newly diagnosed hyperthyroidism with a duration under 2 months. Amplification of TCR beta CDR3 regions was performed using RNA transcripts as template. Researchers ran a first-round RT-PCR on the TCR CDR3 using the HTBI primer set. TCRdb reanalysed the multiplex PCR reads using MiXCR and keeps one entry per CDR3 protein. Here the sample spans some 550,000 distinct CDR3 sequences, 20% to 25% being singletons.

The receptor's source is a man younger than 35 with Graves' hyperthyroidism. J is TRBJ2-5 and V is TRBV28; the match to TRBD2 covers 11 bases. Sequenced material: blood. The CDR3 bases are TGTGCCAGCAGCCCGGGGGCTAGCGGGAGGAGTGAGACCCAGTACTTC. Its protein is CASSPGASGRSETQYF. Drawing the rest from reference TRBV28 and TRBJ2-5, the complete variable domain is DVKVTQSSRYLVKRTGEKVFLECVQDMDHENMFWYRQDPGLGLRLIYFSYDVKMKEKGDIPEGYSVSREKKERFSLILESASTNQTSMYLCASSPGASGRSETQYFGPGTRLLVL.